The 3 T cell receptor beta chains below were found in one sample sequenced in a study of regulatory T cells in long-lasting Graves disease. TCR beta libraries were built with iRepertoire HTBI primers and Arm-PCR of CDR3 regions. Each CDR3 protein gets one entry after TCRdb re-called the multiplex PCR reads with MiXCR. The sample consists of hundreds of thousands of distinct CDR3 sequences, less than 25% of them appearing once. Time point here: persistent/refractory GD, antithyroid drugs over 5 years with positive TRAb. Extracted PBMC RNA gave rise to the TCR library. Sample: peripheral blood mononuclear cells (PBMCs), taken when the disease was refractory, from a patient treated with antithyroid drugs. These receptors originate from a female donor with Graves disease.

CDR3 sequence reads: CSVARLGGTGGSYEQYF. In DNA, the CDR3 is TGCAGCGTCGCCCGTTTGGGAGGGACAGGGGGATCCTACGAGCAGTACTTC. J is TRBJ2-7 and V is TRBV29-1; 11 bases match TRBD1. Germline trimming cut 6 bases from V and 1 base from J; bases unmatched to any gene: 14. Germline assignment: CDR1 SQVTM and CDR2 ANQGSEA. The CDR3 is 17 residues long.

V usage is TRBV28 and J usage is TRBJ2-5, with D possibly being TRBD2 (5 bases). V was trimmed by 7 bases and J by 5 bases, leaving 17 bases between them. The germline gives CDR1 MDHEN, CDR2 SYDVKM. CDR3 length equals 14 residues. The CDR3: CASTKRLTGETQYF. CDR3 coding DNA: TGTGCCAGCACCAAGAGGTTAACGGGGGAGACCCAGTACTTC.

This clonotype was found many times. V gene TRBV6-1 combines with J gene TRBJ1-5, with TRBD1 identical over 8 bases. V was clipped by 6 bases and J by 1 base; unmatched bases: 5. The germline gives CDR1 MNHNS, CDR2 SASEGT. The CDR3 is made up of 15 amino acids. CDR3 sequence: CASRLDRGSNQPQHF. In nucleotides, the CDR3 is TGTGCCAGCAGACTCGACAGGGGAAGCAATCAGCCCCAGCATTTT.